This entry lists 24 T cell receptor beta chains sequenced from one sample in a study of cytomegalovirus exposure and HLA in healthy donors. Primers: 60 Vbeta forward and 13 Jbeta reverse. Using immunoSEQ multiplex PCR, the repertoire was profiled, and TCRdb retains in-frame clones only, with some absent. The sample shows about 98,000 clones, 80% to 85% of them seen only once. Input material: PBMCs. All receptors derive from a man in his forties or fifties in good health and CMV-seronegative.

V is TRBV9 and J is TRBJ1-3; 8 bases fit TRBD1. The CDR3 loop spans 16 amino acids. V lost 2 bases, J lost 7 bases, and 11 bases stayed unmatched. Germline loops: CDR1 SGDLS, CDR2 YYNGEE. CDR3 sequence (DNA): TGTGCCAGCAGCGTCGACAGGGGCCGCTCGGGGAACACCATATATTTT. Translated: CASSVDRGRSGNTIYF.

Comment on this clone: One end of the junction varies from germline; a read error may be responsible. This CDR3 reads CSSSSLGFTGELFF. The CDR3 DNA follows: TGTTCCAGCAGCTCCCTGGGCTTCACCGGGGAGCTGTTTTTT. The chain uses TRBV7-9 and TRBJ2-2; D remains ambiguous. The CDR3 runs 14 residues. Per the germline V gene, CDR1 is SEHNR and CDR2 is FQNEAQ (reference sequence). Using reference TRBV7-9 and TRBJ2-2 for the parts outside the CDR3, the full variable domain is DTGVSQNPRHKITKRGQNVTFRCDPISEHNRLYWYRQTLGQGPEFLTYFQNEAQLEKSRLLSDRFSAERPKGSFSTLEIQRTEQGDSAMYLCSSSSLGFTGELFFGEGSRLTVL.

V is TRBV5-4 and J is TRBJ2-7, with TRBD1 identical over 8 bases. Trimming took 4 bases from V and 6 from J; bases not matched to a gene: 12. CDR1 is SGHNT and CDR2 is YYREEE in the germline V gene (reference sequence). The CDR3 spans 15 residues. This CDR3 is CASSPRDRRGGEQYF. DNA of the CDR3: TGTGCCAGCAGCCCGAGGGACAGGAGAGGGGGCGAGCAGTACTTC.

This rearrangement joins TRBV7-2 to TRBJ2-7, with D possibly being TRBD2 (6 bases). CDR1 SGHTA and CDR2 FQGNSA come from the germline V gene. Trimming shortened V by 5 bases and J by 4 bases, and 9 bases separated the two germline ends. The CDR3 sequence is 12 residues long. The CDR3 sequence is CASSLREYEQYF. CDR3 DNA sequence: TGTGCCAGCAGCCTCCGGGAGTACGAGCAGTACTTC.

This chain uses TRBV18 with TRBJ2-3, with TRBD2 identical over 13 bases. The CDR3 covers 17 residues. Germline V gene lookup returns CDR1 KGHSH and CDR2 LQKENI. J lost 4 bases, V lost 2 bases, and 6 bases had no gene match. CDR3: CASSPTSGGAGADTQYF. The CDR3 nucleotides are TGTGCCAGCTCACCAACTAGCGGGGGGGCCGGAGCAGATACGCAGTATTTT.

V is TRBV10-2 and J is TRBJ1-5; 8 bases are shared with TRBD1. V lost 5 bases, J lost 1 base, and 4 bases stayed unmatched. CDR1 is WSHSY and CDR2 is SAAADI in the germline V gene. The CDR3 spans 15 residues. The CDR3 nucleotides read TGCGCCAGCAGTTCGACAGGGGCGAGCAATCAGCCCCAGCATTTT. Amino acid sequence: CASSSTGASNQPQHF.

The CDR3 nucleotides read TGTGCCAGCTCACGAGTCGCCAGGGGAACTGGGGCCAACGTCCTGACTTTC. Its translation is CASSRVARGTGANVLTF. The chain recombines TRBV18 with TRBJ2-6; D may be TRBD1 (6 bases). The CDR3 consists of 17 residues. The V and J ends lost 4 bases and 2 bases respectively, with 15 bases between them. Germline assignment: CDR1 KGHSH and CDR2 LQKENI. Looking up the rest from reference TRBV18 and TRBJ2-6 gives the full variable domain: NAGVMQNPRHLVRRRGQEARLRCSPMKGHSHVYWYRQLPEEGLKFMVYLQKENIIDESGMPKERFSAEFPKEGPSILRIQQVVRGDSAAYFCASSRVARGTGANVLTFGAGSRLTVL.

The chain is built from TRBV27 and TRBJ2-7; 12 bases align to TRBD1. Trimming at V came to 5 bases and at J to 6 bases, leaving 5 bases not matched to a gene. CDR3 length: 14 residues. Germline CDR1 and CDR2: MNHEY and SMNVEV (reference sequence). The CDR3 protein is CASSTGTGGGEQYF. The CDR3 DNA reads TGTGCCAGCAGTACCGGGACAGGGGGCGGCGAGCAGTACTTC.

CDR3 in DNA: TGTGCCAGCAGCCTCCGAACGGGACAATATGAAAAACTGTTTTTT. Protein product: CASSLRTGQYEKLFF. V is TRBV27 and J is TRBJ1-4, with D possibly matching TRBD1 (6 bases). Germline CDR1 and CDR2: MNHEY and SMNVEV (reference sequence). Trimming pared 6 bases from V and 6 bases from J, leaving 17 bases between. This CDR3 has 15 amino acids.

The CDR3 DNA sequence: TGCGCCAGCAGCGCGGCGACAGGGGCCACAGATACGCAGTATTTT. This gives the protein CASSAATGATDTQYF. This chain joins TRBV5-1 and TRBJ2-3, with TRBD1 identical over 8 bases. Unmatched junction bases numbered 6, after V lost 4 bases and J lost 2 bases. The germline gives CDR1 SGHRS, CDR2 YFSETQ. The CDR3 sequence is 15 residues long.

This chain connects TRBV27 to TRBJ2-1, with TRBD1 identical over 7 bases. CDR1 and CDR2 from the germline V gene are MNHEY and SMNVEV (reference sequence). This CDR3 has 16 amino acids. Losses at the gene ends were 5 bases for V and 8 bases for J; bases not matched to a gene: 15. CDR3 protein: CASSPPTGWDRDEQFF. The DNA for the CDR3 is TGTGCCAGCAGTCCCCCGACAGGGTGGGATAGGGATGAGCAGTTCTTC.

CDR3 bases: TGCAGCTATGGAGGTCCCGTCGGGAACATTCAGTACTTC. Translated: CSYGGPVGNIQYF. This chain uses TRBV29-1 with TRBJ2-4, with D possibly being TRBD2 (5 bases). Looked up from germline, CDR1 is SQVTM and CDR2 is ANQGSEA. This CDR3 contains 13 residues. V gave up 8 bases and J gave up 7 bases, with 18 bases separating them.

CDR3: CASSLIPGNTIYF. Here the CDR3 DNA reads TGTGCCAGCAGCTTGATTCCGGGAAACACCATATATTTT. The gene calls are TRBV5-8 and TRBJ1-3; D is uncertain. Germline values: CDR1 SGHTS, CDR2 YDEGEE. The CDR3 covers 13 residues. Trimming cost V 1 base and J 4 bases, with 6 bases left between them.

The rearrangement links TRBV28 to TRBJ2-1; TRBD2 agrees at 10 bases. The CDR3 is made up of 17 amino acids. The ends lost 1 base at V and 8 bases at J; junction bases unmatched: 11. CDR1 and CDR2 from the germline V gene are MDHEN and SYDVKM. Here the CDR3 DNA reads TGTGCCAGCAGTTTATCGGGGCTAGCGGGGGAGGGCGATGAGCAGTTCTTC. Amino acid sequence: CASSLSGLAGEGDEQFF.

This clone came up a few times. In nucleotides, the CDR3 is TGTGCCGCGACAAGTTTTAGGTCATATAATTCACCCCTCCACTTT. Residues: CAATSFRSYNSPLHF. This rearrangement joins TRBV6-5 to TRBJ1-6; D is unclear. Looked up from germline, CDR1 is MNHEY and CDR2 is SVGAGI. There are 15 residues in the CDR3. V was trimmed by 11 bases and J by 4 bases, leaving 18 bases between them.

This clone was seen only a few times. The V gene is TRBV5-4, the J gene TRBJ2-7; 9 bases map to TRBD1. This CDR3 contains 15 residues. V gave up 6 bases and J gave up 2 bases; unmatched junction bases: 9. Per germline, CDR1 SGHNT and CDR2 YYREEE (reference sequence). CDR3 residues: CASTTAGQGTYEQYF. CDR3 nucleotides: TGTGCCAGCACCACCGCGGGACAGGGAACCTACGAGCAGTACTTC.

V usage is TRBV6-1 and J usage is TRBJ2-1, with 10 nucleotides matching TRBD2. V lost 7 bases, J lost 10 bases, and 10 bases stayed unmatched. The CDR3 sequence is 14 residues long. The V gene's germline CDR1 is MNHNS and CDR2 SASEGT. The CDR3 protein is CASTAIGLAEEQFF. The CDR3 DNA follows: TGTGCCAGCACCGCCATCGGACTAGCGGAAGAGCAGTTCTTC.

Here the CDR3 reads CASSYSFTATSYEQYF. The CDR3 DNA follows: TGTGCCAGCAGTTACTCGTTTACAGCAACCTCCTACGAGCAGTACTTC. The rearrangement links TRBV6-5 to TRBJ2-7, with D unresolved. Germline lookup yields CDR1 MNHEY and CDR2 SVGAGI. The CDR3 runs to 16 residues. V gave up 0 bases and J gave up 0 bases, with 12 bases separating them.

The chain uses TRBV15 and TRBJ1-4, with 8 bases matching TRBD1. Germline CDR1 and CDR2: LNHNV and YYDKDF (reference sequence). The CDR3 totals 16 residues. V shed 6 bases and J 0 bases; nucleotides not matched to a gene: 6. The CDR3 coding sequence is TGTGCCACCAGACAGGGGGACCGCGCAACTAATGAAAAACTGTTTTTT. Protein: CATRQGDRATNEKLFF.

This sequence joins TRBV7-9 and TRBJ1-6, with a possible D match to TRBD1 (5 bases). V lost 4 bases and J 6 bases, leaving 13 bases between the germline ends. Looked up from germline, CDR1 is SEHNR and CDR2 is FQNEAQ (reference sequence). The CDR3 totals 15 residues. In DNA, the CDR3 is TGTGCCAGCAGCTCAGACAGTTCTTTTAATTCACCCCTCCACTTT. It specifies CASSSDSSFNSPLHF.

The chain employs TRBV9 and TRBJ1-4, with a weak D call TRBD1 (6 bases). The germline V gene encodes CDR1 SGDLS and CDR2 YYNGEE. This CDR3 is 16 amino acids long. Trimming stripped 0 bases from V and 10 bases from J, with 19 bases between. CDR3 in amino acids: CASSVDSRGGTGKLFF. The CDR3 DNA is TGTGCCAGCAGCGTAGACTCCAGGGGCGGAACGGGAAAACTGTTTTTT.

The gene calls are TRBV5-1 and TRBJ2-7; perhaps TRBD1 as D (6 bases). Per germline, CDR1 SGHRS and CDR2 YFSETQ. V dropped 4 bases and J dropped 3 bases, with 14 bases sitting between them. CDR3 size: 14 residues. In DNA form, the CDR3 reads TGCGCCAGCAGCACCGTCCCGGGACACTACGAGCAGTACTTC. It translates to CASSTVPGHYEQYF.

The chain recombines TRBV7-2 with TRBJ2-3, with D tentatively TRBD1 (5 bases). Germline V gene lookup returns CDR1 SGHTA and CDR2 FQGNSA. This CDR3 has 15 residues. Trimming took 1 base from V and 5 from J, leaving 13 bases between them. This CDR3 reads CASSLDAGPLDTQYF. CDR3 coding DNA: TGTGCCAGCAGCTTAGATGCAGGGCCGCTAGATACGCAGTATTTT.

The V call is TRBV5-1, the J call TRBJ2-2, with 7 positions matching TRBD1. The CDR3 spans 18 residues. The V gene end was trimmed by 4 bases and the J gene end by 1 base; junction bases not matched to a gene: 13. CDR1 and CDR2 from the germline V gene are SGHRS and YFSETQ. This CDR3 is CASSLRGQTTGNTGELFF. The CDR3 DNA reads as TGCGCCAGCAGCCTAAGGGGACAGACCACGGGGAACACCGGGGAGCTGTTTTTT. The whole variable domain, filled in from reference TRBV5-1 and TRBJ2-2, reads KAGVTQTPRYLIKTRGQQVTLSCSPISGHRSVSWYQQTPGQGLQFLFEYFSETQRNKGNFPGRFSGRQFSNSRSEMNVSTLELGDSALYLCASSLRGQTTGNTGELFFGEGSRLTVL.